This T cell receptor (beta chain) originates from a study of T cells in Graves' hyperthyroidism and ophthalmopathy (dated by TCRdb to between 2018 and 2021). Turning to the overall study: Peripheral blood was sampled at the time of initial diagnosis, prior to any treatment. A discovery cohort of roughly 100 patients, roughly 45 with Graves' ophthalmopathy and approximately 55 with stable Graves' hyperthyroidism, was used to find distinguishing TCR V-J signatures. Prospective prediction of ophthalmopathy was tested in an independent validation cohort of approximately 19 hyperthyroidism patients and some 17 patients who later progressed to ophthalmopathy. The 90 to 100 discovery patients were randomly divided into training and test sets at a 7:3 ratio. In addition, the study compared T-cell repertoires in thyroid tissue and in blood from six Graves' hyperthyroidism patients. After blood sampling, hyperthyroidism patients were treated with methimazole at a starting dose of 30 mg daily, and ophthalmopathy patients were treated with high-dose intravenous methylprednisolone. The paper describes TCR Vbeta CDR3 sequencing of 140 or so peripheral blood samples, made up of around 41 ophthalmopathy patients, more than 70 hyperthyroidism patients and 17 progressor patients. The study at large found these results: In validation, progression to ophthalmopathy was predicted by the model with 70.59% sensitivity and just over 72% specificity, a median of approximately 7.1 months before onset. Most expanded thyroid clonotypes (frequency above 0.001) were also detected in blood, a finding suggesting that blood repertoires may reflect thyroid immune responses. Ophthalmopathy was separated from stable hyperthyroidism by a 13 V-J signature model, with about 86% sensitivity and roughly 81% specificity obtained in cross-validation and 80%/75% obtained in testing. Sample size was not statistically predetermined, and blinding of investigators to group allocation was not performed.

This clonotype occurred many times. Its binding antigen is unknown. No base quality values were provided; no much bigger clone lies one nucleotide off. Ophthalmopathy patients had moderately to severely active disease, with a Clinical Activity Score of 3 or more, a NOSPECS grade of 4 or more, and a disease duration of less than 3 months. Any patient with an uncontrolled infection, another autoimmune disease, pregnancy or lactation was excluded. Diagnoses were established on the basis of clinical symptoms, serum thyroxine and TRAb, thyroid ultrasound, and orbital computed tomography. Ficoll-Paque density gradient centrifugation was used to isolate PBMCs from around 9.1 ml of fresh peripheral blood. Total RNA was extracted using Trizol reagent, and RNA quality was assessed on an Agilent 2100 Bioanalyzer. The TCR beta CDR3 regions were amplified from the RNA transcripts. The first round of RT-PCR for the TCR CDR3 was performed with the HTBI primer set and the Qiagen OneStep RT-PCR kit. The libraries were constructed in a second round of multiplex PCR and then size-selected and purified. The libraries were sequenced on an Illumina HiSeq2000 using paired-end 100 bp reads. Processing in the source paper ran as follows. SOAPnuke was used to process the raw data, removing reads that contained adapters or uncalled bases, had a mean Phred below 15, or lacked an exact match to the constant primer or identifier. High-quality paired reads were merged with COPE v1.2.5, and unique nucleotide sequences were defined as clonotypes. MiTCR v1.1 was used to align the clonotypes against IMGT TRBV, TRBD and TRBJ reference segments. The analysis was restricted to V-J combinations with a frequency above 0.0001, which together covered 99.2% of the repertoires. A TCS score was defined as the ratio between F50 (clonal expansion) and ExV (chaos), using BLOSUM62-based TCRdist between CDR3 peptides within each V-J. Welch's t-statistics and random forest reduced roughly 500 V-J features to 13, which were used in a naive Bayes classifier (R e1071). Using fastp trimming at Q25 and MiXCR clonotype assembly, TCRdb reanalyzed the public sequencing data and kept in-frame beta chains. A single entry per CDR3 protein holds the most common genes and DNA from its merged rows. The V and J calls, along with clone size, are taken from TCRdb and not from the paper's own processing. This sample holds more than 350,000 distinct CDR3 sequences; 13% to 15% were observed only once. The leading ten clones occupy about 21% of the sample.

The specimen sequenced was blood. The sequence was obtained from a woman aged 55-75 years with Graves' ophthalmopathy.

The bases are TGTGCCAGCAGCTTCCCGGCCCAAGAGACCCAGTACTTC. It codes for CASSFPAQETQYF. The chain joins TRBV7-9 to TRBJ2-5; the D gene identity is not certain. The CDR3 holds 13 amino acids from the cysteine to the phenylalanine. Only the CDR3 part of the read is kept: 39 bases, read in frame from the first base. V loses 3 bases of germline sequence and J loses 1 base, and the interval between the two ends is 6 bases. Taken from the germline V gene (reference sequence), the CDR1 and CDR2 loops are SEHNR and FQNEAQ.